This T cell receptor (beta chain) was documented in a study of beta chain features in type 1 diabetes (dated 2018 in TCRdb). Looking at the study overall: Patients and healthy donors did not differ in mean age, gender distribution, total cell number or subset yield. A total of over 90,000,000 sorted cells were examined across all samples, and a strong correlation was observed between cell number per subset and RNA yield. The study compared TCRB repertoires of sorted circulating CD4+ T cell subsets between recently diagnosed type 1 diabetes patients and matched healthy donors. Naive and central memory subsets were obtained from all 30 or so donors, but regulatory and stem cell-like memory subsets were isolated from only 8 patients and 8 healthy donors.

On the study overall, not on this receptor specifically: Because small numbers of individuals were included in the HLA sub-analyses, any influence of HLA type on TCRB rearrangement was left unresolved. PCR might favor shorter templates, but patient and control samples were amplified and corrected together, so any skew would affect both groups equally. Because cDNA was sequenced instead of genomic DNA, activated cells with high expression could be over-represented, although the groups did not differ in activation or CD3 levels. Naive, central memory and regulatory TCRB repertoires appeared to be more similar among patients than among healthy donors. At VDJ recombination sites, patients with type 1 diabetes made fewer insertions and deleted more nucleotides, a pattern implying thymic rearrangement abnormalities. Type 1 diabetes patients showed a moderate but significant shortening of TCRB CDR3 length in all four CD4+ subsets.

Each donor gave one peripheral blood draw, averaging approximately 120 mL, which was collected into heparinised tubes. A BD FACSAria II was used to sort naive, central memory, regulatory and stem cell-like memory CD4+ T cells with a panel that included CD45RO, CCR7, CD25, CD127, CD95 and CD27. All sorted populations exceeded 95% purity. PBMCs were isolated immediately by Lymphoprep density gradient centrifugation and stained directly without culture. So that batch effects would be minimized, each experiment stained and sorted samples in pairs, pairing one healthy donor with one patient. All of the isolated RNA was reverse transcribed with the High Capacity cDNA Reverse Transcription Kit, so expressed TCRB transcripts were sequenced. Naive, central memory and regulatory T cell samples underwent deep immunoSEQ sequencing, averaging around 4 million total reads per sample. After sorted cells were lysed in RLT buffer, RNA was extracted with DNase-treated RNeasy Micro or Mini kits, with the choice depending on cell number. To prevent cross-contamination, every cell subset was processed on its own, while patient and healthy donor samples were processed together. TCRB sequences were amplified from cDNA with the immunoSEQ multiplex PCR, producing 87-bp fragments spanning the CDR3 region. The amplicons were sequenced using the Illumina HiSeq platform. The authors processed their data as follows. Synthetic template baselines were used to correct PCR bias computationally, reads within Hamming distance 2 were collapsed, and singletons that could not be merged were discarded. Reads were aligned against IMGT to assign V, D and J genes, CDR3 length and insertions or deletions at six rearrangement sites. Within each subset, clonotype counts were normalized to sorted cell number, after which true diversity and Gini coefficients were computed with the tcR R package. Repertoire sharing was quantified using the overlap coefficient calculated on TCRB nucleotide sequences. Out-of-frame TCRB sequences from naive cells were analyzed as a proxy for the pre-selection repertoire. Entries here come from immuneACCESS through TCRdb and include only in-frame sequences with V and J called. Some clones fail to appear in such tables; in the studies checked, an unresolved V gene covers under half of the shortfall, and the cause of the remainder is unknown. V, J and clone size are taken as reported in that table, and D and trimming were inferred from the DNA itself. The sample table shows some 900,000 clones, and 17% are seen once. Clones ranked in the top ten supply 0.023% of the sample.

This clone has a handful of counts. Its specific antigen is unknown. No qualities accompany the bases; no much larger clone lies one base away. Input material: naive CD4+ T cells from blood. The cell subset or site label, read with the paper, signifies: true naive CD4+ T cells. This clonotype was sampled from a woman aged 18 to 35 in good health.

The nucleotides are TGTGCCAGTGCCGGGACTAGAAACAATGAGCAGTTCTTC. It specifies CASAGTRNNEQFF. The sequence is built from TRBV19 and TRBJ2-1, and TRBD2 matches 8 of the central bases. V and J are trimmed by 8 bases and 5 bases, and the gene matches miss 5 bases of the junction. Reading from cysteine to phenylalanine, the CDR3 counts 13 amino acids. The entry retains the CDR3 DNA only, 39 bases that are in frame from base 1. The germline V gene (reference sequence) sets CDR1 to LNHDA and CDR2 to SQIVND. Joined to the reference TRBV19 and TRBJ2-1 proteins, this CDR3 gives the full variable domain: DGGITQSPKYLFRKEGQNVTLSCEQNLNHDAMYWYRQDPGQGLRLIYYSQIVNDFQKGDIAEGYSVSREKKESFPLTVTSAQKNPTAFYLCASAGTRNNEQFFGPGTRLTVL.